The 23 T cell receptor beta chains reported below all come from one sample, sequenced in a study of Graves' ophthalmopathy and Graves' hyperthyroidism (dated by TCRdb to 2017 to 2018). The instrument was an Illumina HiSeq 2000. For repertoire sequencing, TCR beta CDR3 regions were amplified from RNA transcripts. The first round was an RT-PCR using HTBI primers with the Qiagen OneStep RT-PCR kit, and this first round was followed by a second-round multiplex PCR, then size selection and purification. TCRdb reworked the public reads: Q25 trimming with fastp, MiXCR clone assembly, productive beta chains retained. Rows are unified per CDR3 protein, each entry keeping the most common DNA and genes. This sample gives 500,000 to 700,000 distinct CDR3 sequences in total; 22% of them show up just once. More than 5.5% of the sample rests with the top ten. Input material: peripheral blood. These receptors were obtained from a woman aged 18-29 years with stable Graves' hyperthyroidism. Some clones in this sample may be carry-over from other donors' samples. Donor details come from another sample of the same person, matched by shared clones.

The chain is built from TRBV27 and TRBJ2-5; weak D call: TRBD2 (7 bases). The CDR3 length is 14 residues. Germline V lookup: CDR1 MNHEY, CDR2 SMNVEV (reference sequence). V gave up 1 base and J gave up 5 bases, with 11 bases separating them. The chain's CDR3 is CASSLYGGLETQYF. In DNA, the CDR3 is TGTGCCAGCAGTTTATACGGGGGGCTGGAGACCCAGTACTTC.

As for this clonotype: A much bigger clone sits one base away, suggesting this may be a read error. The V call is TRBV30, the J call TRBJ1-5; D gene unclear. From germline, CDR1 is GTSNPN and CDR2 SVGIG (reference sequence). CDR3 size: 16 residues. Trimming pared 0 bases from V and 6 bases from J, leaving 18 bases between. CDR3 nucleotide sequence: TGTGCCTGGAGTGTATCTGTGGGTAAAGGAAGTCAGCCCCAGCATTTT. Protein sequence: CAWSVSVGKGSQPQHF.

This clonotype has only one observation. The chain is built from TRBV19 and TRBJ1-2; D possibly corresponds to TRBD1 (5 bases). Per germline, CDR1 LNHDA and CDR2 SQIVND (reference sequence). V was clipped by 6 bases and J by 3 bases, with 14 bases between them. The CDR3 is made up of 14 amino acids. The CDR3 DNA reads as TGTGCCAGTAGCCTCTCGACAGCCCACTATGGCTACACCTTC. Its protein product is CASSLSTAHYGYTF.

This chain links TRBV7-9 with TRBJ2-5, with 8 bases identical to TRBD1. J lost 4 bases, V lost 2 bases, and 3 bases had no gene match. The length of the CDR3 is 14 residues. Germline V lookup: CDR1 SEHNR, CDR2 FQNEAQ (reference sequence). Here the CDR3 reads CASSLRGQAETQYF. In DNA form, the CDR3 reads TGTGCCAGCAGCTTACGGGGACAGGCAGAGACCCAGTACTTC. Full variable domain (missing parts from reference TRBV7-9 and TRBJ2-5): DTGVSQNPRHKITKRGQNVTFRCDPISEHNRLYWYRQTLGQGPEFLTYFQNEAQLEKSRLLSDRFSAERPKGSFSTLEIQRTEQGDSAMYLCASSLRGQAETQYFGPGTRLLVL.

This rearrangement joins TRBV6-1 to TRBJ1-2, with D hard to call. CDR3 size: 13 residues. Germline assignment: CDR1 MNHNS and CDR2 SASEGT. V was shortened by 7 bases and J by 4 bases, with 13 bases between the two germline ends. DNA for the CDR3: TGTGCCAGCAAAGACATCGGCGGCTATGGCTACACCTTC. Translated: CASKDIGGYGYTF.

This clonotype was found many times. The chain uses TRBV14 and TRBJ1-6; the D is unclear. The CDR3 runs 15 residues. V dropped 0 bases and J dropped 8 bases, with 11 bases sitting between them. Germline CDR1 and CDR2: SGHDN and FVKESK. For the CDR3, the DNA is TGTGCCAGCAGCCAAGATACCGGGTCGGATTCACCCCTCCACTTT. Its protein product is CASSQDTGSDSPLHF.

This clonotype was recorded many times. The rearrangement links TRBV7-3 to TRBJ1-2, with D hard to call. Germline values: CDR1 SGHTA, CDR2 FQGTGA. The CDR3 has 14 residues. V was trimmed by 3 bases and J by 7 bases, leaving 15 bases between them. In nucleotides, the CDR3 is TGTGCCAGCAGCTTTCGGTCGCAGGATCCTGGCTACACCTTC. Its protein is CASSFRSQDPGYTF. Complete variable domain (other parts from reference TRBV7-3 and TRBJ1-2): GAGVSQTPSNKVTEKGKYVELRCDPISGHTALYWYRQSLGQGPEFLIYFQGTGAADDSGLPNDRFFAVRPEGSVSTLKIQRTERGDSAVYLCASSFRSQDPGYTFGSGTRLTVV.

This clonotype has only a few counts. The V gene is TRBV2, the J gene TRBJ2-2; possibly TRBD1 or TRBD2 for D (5 bases each). CDR3 length: 18 amino acids. Germline V CDR1 and CDR2: SNHLY, FYNNEI. V was trimmed by 6 bases and J by 2 bases, leaving 22 bases between them. In nucleotides, the CDR3 is TGTGCCAGCAGCCTCTGGGACGTCAAAGCCCTAAACACCGGGGAGCTGTTTTTT. Translated, it gives CASSLWDVKALNTGELFF. The full variable domain, rest sourced from reference TRBV2 and TRBJ2-2, is EPEVTQTPSHQVTQMGQEVILRCVPISNHLYFYWYRQILGQKVEFLVSFYNNEISEKSEIFDDQFSVERPDGSNFTLKIRSTKLEDSAMYFCASSLWDVKALNTGELFFGEGSRLTVL.

This clonotype was detected ten times or more. The chain has TRBV28 and TRBJ2-7; 8 bases agree with TRBD2. This CDR3 has 15 residues. The trim removed 3 bases at V and 0 bases at J, leaving 4 bases unmatched. Germline CDR1 is MDHEN and CDR2 is SYDVKM. CDR3 nucleotide sequence: TGTGCCAGCAGTTTTGCCAGCGGGAGCTCCTACGAGCAGTACTTC. This translates into CASSFASGSSYEQYF. The full variable domain, completed using reference TRBV28 and TRBJ2-7, is DVKVTQSSRYLVKRTGEKVFLECVQDMDHENMFWYRQDPGLGLRLIYFSYDVKMKEKGDIPEGYSVSREKKERFSLILESASTNQTSMYLCASSFASGSSYEQYFGPGTRLTVT.

This clonotype has ten or more counts. The chain joins TRBV4-1 to TRBJ2-4; D remains ambiguous. V dropped 1 base and J dropped 8 bases, with 15 bases sitting between them. The CDR3 is 15 residues long. Per germline, CDR1 MGHRA and CDR2 YSYEKL. CDR3 nucleotide sequence: TGCGCCAGCAGCCAAGGCGCCGAGTCGAGTGACATTCAGTACTTC. As protein: CASSQGAESSDIQYF.

In its sample, this clonotype was seen many times. Relative to the germline gene, one junction end is altered; a read error may explain this. V gene TRBV7-3 combines with J gene TRBJ1-3; 8 nucleotides agree with TRBD1. The CDR3 extends over 15 amino acids. Germline V lookup: CDR1 SGHTA, CDR2 FQGTGA. CDR3 sequence: CASSFDRGSGDTIYF. In nucleotides, the CDR3 is TGTGCCAGCAGCTTTGACAGGGGCTCTGGAGACACCATATATTTT.

This clonotype was detected ten times or more. The chain joins TRBV3-1 to TRBJ2-5; 9 positions match TRBD2. Germline CDR1 reads LGHDT; CDR2 reads YNNKEL (reference sequence). The CDR3 spans 16 residues. V lost 4 bases, J lost 10 bases, and 16 bases stayed unmatched. CDR3 sequence reads: CASSPGPSGTTTLQYF. CDR3 DNA sequence: TGTGCCAGCAGCCCGGGTCCTAGCGGGACCACGACCCTCCAGTACTTC.

The chain is built from TRBV6-1 and TRBJ1-6; TRBD1 matches 7 bases. In germline, CDR1 is MNHNS, CDR2 SASEGT. After removal of 10 bases from V and 7 bases from J, the junction contained 13 bases not matched to a gene. CDR3 length: 15 amino acids. In nucleotides, the CDR3 is TGTGCCACCTCTGATGACAGGGAGGCGAATTCACCCCTCCACTTT. This codes for CATSDDREANSPLHF.

Comments on this clonotype: This may be a read error, as it is one base from a much larger clone. This sequence joins TRBV7-8 and TRBJ1-5; D remains unclear. CDR3 length: 15 residues. Germline V CDR1 and CDR2: SGHVS, FQNEAQ. V was clipped by 5 bases and J by 0 bases, with 11 bases between them. CDR3 in DNA: TGTGCCAGCAGCGCCAGACGGGATAGCAATCAGCCCCAGCATTTT. This sequence encodes CASSARRDSNQPQHF. Together with reference TRBV7-8 and TRBJ1-5, the CDR3 gives the full variable domain: GAGVSQSPRYKVAKRGQDVALRCDPISGHVSLFWYQQALGQGPEFLTYFQNEAQLDKSGLPSDRFFAERPEGSVSTLKIQRTQQEDSAVYLCASSARRDSNQPQHFGDGTRLSIL.

This clonotype was counted at least ten times. This chain joins TRBV12-3 or TRBV12-4 and TRBJ2-2; D is perhaps TRBD1 or TRBD2 (5 bases each). V lost 4 bases and J lost 9, with 18 bases in between. This CDR3 has 15 amino acids. The CDR3 loop is CASSSPGALPRELFF. The CDR3 coding sequence is TGTGCCAGCAGTTCCCCCGGGGCCTTACCGAGGGAGCTGTTTTTT.

The J gene is TRBJ1-1, the V gene TRBV6-2 or TRBV6-3, with D perhaps TRBD1 (5 bases). V lost 0 bases, J lost 3 bases, and 14 bases lay in between. CDR3 length equals 16 residues. Germline CDR1 is MNHEY and CDR2 is SVGEGT. The DNA for the CDR3 is TGTGCCAGCAGTTACTCGAGGGGCAGGGTTGACACTGAAGCTTTCTTT. Its protein product is CASSYSRGRVDTEAFF.

This clonotype has only a few counts. The chain carries TRBV19 and TRBJ1-1; D is possibly TRBD1 (5 bases). V was pared by 4 bases and J by 1 base, with 16 bases between. This CDR3 is 16 amino acids long. CDR1 and CDR2 from the germline V gene are LNHDA and SQIVND (reference sequence). CDR3 DNA: TGTGCCAGTAGTACCCCCCGGACAAGCCCGAACACTGAAGCTTTCTTT. Its translation: CASSTPRTSPNTEAFF.

In this sample, this clonotype turned up a few times. The chain joins TRBV12-3 or TRBV12-4 to TRBJ2-7, with 7 bases that match TRBD2. Trimming took 3 bases from V and 4 from J; bases not matched to a gene: 9. The CDR3 covers 15 residues. The DNA of the CDR3 is TGTGCCAGCAGTTTGGGGGGACTACCGGCATACGAGCAGTACTTC. Translated: CASSLGGLPAYEQYF.

There are many counts of this clonotype. The chain recombines TRBV6-2 or TRBV6-3 with TRBJ2-2, with 12 bases matching TRBD2. The germline CDR1 and CDR2 sequences are MNHEY and SVGEGT. The CDR3 totals 15 residues. V was clipped by 6 bases and J by 5 bases; unmatched bases: 4. This CDR3 is CASRRTSGRTGELFF. The CDR3 DNA reads TGTGCCAGCAGGCGCACTAGCGGGAGGACCGGGGAGCTGTTTTTT.

This clonotype occurred many times. The chain couples TRBV6-1 to TRBJ1-5; TRBD1 is a possible D gene (5 bases). The V gene's germline CDR1 is MNHNS and CDR2 SASEGT. The CDR3 runs 15 residues. The V gene lost 4 bases and the J gene lost 4 bases, with 14 bases spanning the gap. The CDR3 loop reads CASSGDGTVNQPQHF. Written as DNA, the CDR3 is TGTGCCAGCAGTGGCGACGGGACCGTTAATCAGCCCCAGCATTTT.

The DNA of the CDR3 is TGTGCCAGCAGCCAAGTTACCGCCGAGCAGTACTTC. Its translation: CASSQVTAEQYF. The chain employs TRBV3-1 and TRBJ2-7, with no clear D. Germline CDR1 is LGHDT and CDR2 is YNNKEL (reference sequence). V dropped 1 base and J dropped 6 bases, with 7 bases sitting between them. CDR3 length: 12 residues.

This chain joins TRBV28 and TRBJ2-5, with 7 bases identical to TRBD1. The CDR3 consists of 14 residues. Germline CDR1 MDHEN, CDR2 SYDVKM. V was pared by 10 bases and J by 2 bases, with 10 bases of the junction left unmatched. The CDR3 DNA reads as TGTGCCACCTCAGGGGACAGCATACAAGAGACCCAGTACTTC. It translates to CATSGDSIQETQYF.

This clonotype was seen ten or more times. J is TRBJ1-3 and V is TRBV20-1, with D perhaps TRBD1 (5 bases). The V and J ends lost 0 bases and 3 bases respectively, with 12 bases between them. The germline gives CDR1 DFQATT, CDR2 SNEGSKA (reference sequence). This CDR3 is built from 15 residues. DNA for the CDR3: TGCAGTGCTAGAGATGGGAGGGACGGTGGAAACACCATATATTTT. Protein product: CSARDGRDGGNTIYF.